This TCR beta chain was sequenced in a study of blood T cell repertoires in COVID-19. CDR3 length: 14 residues. Trimming cost V 0 bases and J 7 bases, with 12 bases left between them. The germline CDR1 and CDR2 sequences are MNHEY and SVGEGT. Repertoires were generated with immunoSEQ multiplex PCR, while TCRdb's copy carries only in-frame clones and drops some. This table holds 20,000 to 25,000 clones, around 69% found once. This receptor was taken from a human donor in a cohort sampled during active or convalescent COVID-19. The specimen was peripheral blood. V usage is TRBV6-2 or TRBV6-3 and J usage is TRBJ2-5, with a possible D match to TRBD1 (6 bases). CDR3 DNA sequence: TGTGCCAGCAGTTACTCTGGGACATCTTGGACCCAGTACTTC. Protein sequence: CASSYSGTSWTQYF.